The rows below give T cell receptor beta chains drawn from one sample of a study of cytomegalovirus exposure and HLA in healthy donors. Assay used: immunoSEQ multiplex PCR; TCRdb lists only in-frame clones, some missing. The table lists fewer than 200,000 clones, roughly 76% of them singletons. The sample consisted of PBMCs. All receptors come from a woman between 18 and 29 years old in good health and CMV-seropositive. Each CDR3 is given without its conserved first and last residue.

V,CDR3
TRBV19,AIPPSGESLKETQY
TRBV5-1,ASSLALLGLAASDTQY
TRBV7-6,ASSSRTATNEKLF
TRBV18,ASSPPGPPDTQY
TRBV27,ASSSDPGFYEQY
TRBV7-2,ASSLVWRGGNEQF
TRBV5-6,ASSLGSGLYNEQF
TRBV7-9,ASSFNQGTVREAF
TRBV5-1,ASSLGGGYNEQF
TRBV4-1,ASSQDSPAGTGYLSNQPQH
TRBV18,ASSRESGNTEAF
TRBV13,ASRTKGGRETQY
TRBV7-9,ASSLLGHTYNEQF
TRBV9,ASSVATGGVRDGYT
TRBV7-9,SSSPGQSTNEKLF